This TCR beta chain is from a study of blood T cell repertoires in COVID-19 (dated by TCRdb to 2018 to 2020). Study-level background: Collaborator samples came from the United States, Italy and Spain and covered acute and convalescent phases of COVID-19. The repertoires were made available in a free public database intended to serve as a resource for research on the immune response to SARS-CoV-2. Sample metadata almost always included a de-identified subject ID, COVID-19 status, age in years and sex. The samples were drawn from two sources: the first 160 participants of the ongoing ImmuneRACE study, and over 1,000 subjects contributed by 6 global collaborators. Where available, HLA class I and class II types were obtained from metadata supplied by the sample provider rather than from assay-based typing. The material from the prospective study consisted of cDNA or gDNA derived from T cells, B-cell-depleted T cells, or PBMCs. Deeply sampled blood TCRbeta repertoires from subjects exposed to, actively infected with, or recovered from COVID-19 were included in the dataset. What the authors observed across the whole study: The quantity of clinical and demographic metadata differed by source and by participant and was supplied without curation.

As regards this clone: The antigen this receptor binds is unknown. No base quality values were provided; no much bigger clone lies one nucleotide off.

Enrolling through a virtual design, the prospective study's participants ranged in age from roughly 18 to 90 years and lived across about two dozen United States geographic areas. In the prospective study, cohorts were assigned on the basis of participant-reported clinical history obtained from a screening survey and a study questionnaire. A participant counted as exposed if, within 2 weeks of entering the study, that participant had been in contact with someone who had a PCR-confirmed or clinician-diagnosed COVID-19 case. Mobile phlebotomists in the prospective study collected whole blood, serum and a nasopharyngeal or oropharyngeal swab from every participant. Additional blood draws and questionnaires over an approximately 2-month period could optionally be provided by prospective study participants. Before DNA extraction, prospective study blood samples were shipped either frozen or at room temperature.

The immunoSEQ Assay, a bias-controlled multiplex PCR, was used to amplify TCRbeta CDR3 regions from genomic DNA. The original methods were these. The number of nucleated cells in each sample was estimated by amplification of reference gene primers within the assay. Sequence reads were collapsed and filtered to measure the absolute abundance of every unique TCRbeta CDR3 rearrangement. Productive Simpson clonality was computed per sample as the square root of Simpson's diversity index over productive rearrangements. TCRdb took over this immuneACCESS table, retaining in-frame rearrangements with V and J assigned. Such tables are incomplete; in checked studies, under half of the missing clones stem from an unresolved V gene, and the remainder is unexplained. Clone size and V and J calls were adopted from that table, with D and trimming inferred from the DNA. The sample yields around 250,000 clones; over 80% were counted once. Jointly, the top ten make up around 3.1% of the sample.

CDR1 and CDR2 were assigned from the germline V gene (reference sequence) as SEHNR and FQNEAQ. The germline V and J ends show losses of 4 bases and 7 bases respectively, and no gene match explains 9 bases of the junction. Taken from cysteine to phenylalanine, the CDR3 has 14 residues. Only the CDR3 portion is preserved as DNA: 42 bases, with reading frame beginning at the first base. What was sequenced was PBMCs or T cells enriched from blood (not recorded which). This receptor was identified in a woman aged 40 to 50 who had been exposed to COVID-19. This receptor chain uses TRBV7-9 and TRBJ1-2; 7 central nucleotides agree with TRBD1. The CDR3 region reads CASSSHTGVSGYTF. The bases are TGTGCCAGCAGCTCGCATACAGGGGTATCTGGCTACACCTTC.